The next 5 T cell receptor beta chains were all read from a single sample in a study of CD8 T cells in ankylosing spondylitis. MiXCR was run by TCRdb on the 5' RACE reads, yielding one entry per CDR3 protein. Of 220,000 or so distinct CDR3 sequences listed, about 17% are singletons. Regarding the study as a whole: Within ankylosing spondylitis blood, a TCR beta motif made up of seven or eight highly homologous variants appeared to be characteristic.

Antigens of these TCRs are unknown. Sequenced sample: blood, either unsorted or a sorted T cell fraction (not recorded which). All receptors derive from a male donor with ankylosing spondylitis.

This clonotype was counted ten times or more. The chain links TRBV11-2 to TRBJ2-2; TRBD2 might be the D (6 bases). The CDR3 covers 14 residues. The V end lost 1 base, the J end lost 6 bases, and 9 bases lay between the germline ends. The germline CDR1 and CDR2 sequences are SGHAT and FQNNGV. The CDR3 spells CASSLASSAGELFF. Written as DNA, the CDR3 is TGTGCCAGCAGCTTAGCCTCTAGCGCCGGGGAGCTGTTTTTT. Based on the CDR3 plus reference TRBV11-2 and TRBJ2-2, the full variable domain is EAGVAQSPRYKIIEKRQSVAFWCNPISGHATLYWYQQILGQGPKLLIQFQNNGVVDDSQLPKDRFSAERLKGVDSTLKIQPAKLEDSAVYLCASSLASSAGELFFGEGSRLTVL.

This clonotype was picked up a small number of times. The rearrangement links TRBV27 to TRBJ1-1; weak D call: TRBD1 (5 bases). Trimming took off 3 bases at V and 0 bases at J, with 11 bases between the two ends. CDR3 length: 15 residues. Germline CDR1 reads MNHEY; CDR2 reads SMNVEV (reference sequence). CDR3 nucleotide sequence: TGTGCCAGCAGTTTTTTGGAGGGGATGAACACTGAAGCTTTCTTT. Translated, it gives CASSFLEGMNTEAFF.

This clonotype was detected a few times. The chain has TRBV6-4 and TRBJ2-3; tentative D call: TRBD2 (5 bases). Trimming took 2 bases from V and 4 from J, leaving 10 bases between them. The length of the CDR3 is 14 residues. Germline-derived CDR1 and CDR2 are MRHNA and SNTAGT. CDR3 coding DNA: TGTGCCAGCAGTGACGCACTAGATCCAGATACGCAGTATTTT. Protein sequence: CASSDALDPDTQYF.

Many counts were recorded for this clonotype. The chain is built from TRBV5-1 and TRBJ1-1; D is undetermined. V lost 0 bases, J lost 0 bases, and 3 bases lay in between. CDR1 and CDR2 (germline): SGHRS, YFSETQ. CDR3 length equals 13 residues. CDR3 residues: CASSLVLNTEAFF. CDR3 DNA: TGCGCCAGCAGCTTGGTTCTGAACACTGAAGCTTTCTTT. Filled out from reference TRBV5-1 and TRBJ1-1, the complete variable domain reads KAGVTQTPRYLIKTRGQQVTLSCSPISGHRSVSWYQQTPGQGLQFLFEYFSETQRNKGNFPGRFSGRQFSNSRSEMNVSTLELGDSALYLCASSLVLNTEAFFGQGTRLTVV.

The chain links TRBV5-4 to TRBJ1-1, with 8 bases identical to TRBD1. The junction had 4 bases not matched to a gene; V was cut back by 0 bases and J by 0 bases. CDR1 is SGHNT, CDR2 YYREEE, per germline (reference sequence). The CDR3 totals 16 residues. The CDR3: CASSLDGQGLNTEAFF. CDR3 bases: TGTGCCAGCAGCTTGGATGGACAGGGTTTGAACACTGAAGCTTTCTTT. Supplemented by reference TRBV5-4 and TRBJ1-1, the full variable domain reads ETGVTQSPTHLIKTRGQQVTLRCSSQSGHNTVSWYQQALGQGPQFIFQYYREEENGRGNFPPRFSGLQFPNYSSELNVNALELDDSALYLCASSLDGQGLNTEAFFGQGTRLTVV.